The 11 T cell receptor beta chains listed next were all sequenced from one sample in a study of blood T cell dynamics during melanoma immunotherapy. The repertoire was sequenced with immunoSEQ multiplex PCR; TCRdb's copy has only in-frame clones and lacks some. The data contain about 4,700 clones, 96% of them singletons. Stated time point: pre-treatment baseline. Source: effector memory CD8+ T cells from blood, taken from a patient treated with checkpoint blockade. These receptor sequences come from a human donor with melanoma.

This sequence joins TRBV5-1 and TRBJ2-1; tentative D call: TRBD2 (5 bases). Trimming removed 3 bases from V and 7 bases from J, with 14 bases in between. CDR1 and CDR2 (germline): SGHRS, YFSETQ. The CDR3 is made up of 14 amino acids. In DNA form, the CDR3 reads TGCGCCAGCAGCTCGGCCCGGACTGAGAATGAGCAGTTCTTC. Amino acids: CASSSARTENEQFF. The full variable domain, in which reference TRBV5-1 and TRBJ2-1 provide the parts outside the CDR3, is KAGVTQTPRYLIKTRGQQVTLSCSPISGHRSVSWYQQTPGQGLQFLFEYFSETQRNKGNFPGRFSGRQFSNSRSEMNVSTLELGDSALYLCASSSARTENEQFFGPGTRLTVL.

The rearrangement links TRBV27 to TRBJ2-7; 8 nucleotides align to TRBD1. CDR3 length: 12 amino acids. Losses at the gene ends were 6 bases for V and 5 bases for J; bases not matched to a gene: 3. Germline V lookup: CDR1 MNHEY, CDR2 SMNVEV (reference sequence). CDR3 region: CASSRTGNEQYF. The CDR3 DNA is TGTGCCAGCAGCCGGACAGGGAACGAGCAGTACTTC.

The chain recombines TRBV7-9 with TRBJ2-1, with TRBD1 matching 10 bases. The CDR3 extends over 16 amino acids. Germline lookup yields CDR1 SEHNR and CDR2 FQNEAQ (reference sequence). Trimming cost V 5 bases and J 4 bases; bases outside gene matches: 8. CDR3 nucleotide sequence: TGTGCCAGCAGCACCCGGGGACAGGGGAGTTACAATGAGCAGTTCTTC. Amino acid sequence: CASSTRGQGSYNEQFF.

The chain uses TRBV7-9 and TRBJ2-2; D is ambiguous. CDR1 and CDR2 from the germline V gene are SEHNR and FQNEAQ (reference sequence). The CDR3 is made up of 15 amino acids. With 2 bases removed from V and 1 base from J, the gap between germline ends came to 8 bases. The CDR3 loop is CASSLPGWNTGELFF. The DNA for the CDR3 is TGTGCCAGCAGCTTACCCGGATGGAACACCGGGGAGCTGTTTTTT.

J is TRBJ2-7 and V is TRBV7-9; the match to TRBD1 covers 7 bases. This CDR3 contains 14 residues. CDR1 SEHNR and CDR2 FQNEAQ come from the germline V gene (reference sequence). The trim removed 2 bases at V and 3 bases at J, leaving 4 bases unmatched. CDR3 in amino acids: CASSLSDRNYEQYF. For the CDR3, the DNA is TGTGCCAGCAGCTTATCGGACAGGAACTACGAGCAGTACTTC.

This clone has only one observation. This chain uses TRBV28 with TRBJ2-3, with D perhaps matching TRBD2 (7 bases). The CDR3 extends over 17 amino acids. V lost 4 bases and J lost 7, with 24 bases in between. Germline values: CDR1 MDHEN, CDR2 SYDVKM. CDR3 in amino acids: CASSWDLKRGGWYTQYF. CDR3 nucleotides: TGTGCCAGCAGTTGGGACCTGAAGAGGGGGGGATGGTATACGCAGTATTTT. Looking up the rest from reference TRBV28 and TRBJ2-3 gives the full variable domain: DVKVTQSSRYLVKRTGEKVFLECVQDMDHENMFWYRQDPGLGLRLIYFSYDVKMKEKGDIPEGYSVSREKKERFSLILESASTNQTSMYLCASSWDLKRGGWYTQYFGPGTRLTVL.

The chain has TRBV28 and TRBJ1-2; D is unclear. Germline CDR1 is MDHEN and CDR2 is SYDVKM. V lost 2 bases to trimming and J lost 8 bases, with 12 bases between them. The CDR3 spans 13 residues. In DNA, the CDR3 is TGTGCCAGCAGTTTAGGGGTTTCTGTAGGCTACACCTTC. Translation gives CASSLGVSVGYTF.

The V gene is TRBV27, the J gene TRBJ1-2, with 9 bases that match TRBD1. Trimming took 7 bases from V and 7 from J; bases not matched to a gene: 10. Germline-derived CDR1 and CDR2 are MNHEY and SMNVEV (reference sequence). The CDR3 length is 14 residues. The CDR3 DNA reads as TGTGCCAGCACCCCGACAGGGGGATCGTCTGGCTACACCTTC. As protein: CASTPTGGSSGYTF.

The chain recombines TRBV14 with TRBJ1-1; D unclear. The germline V gene encodes CDR1 SGHDN and CDR2 FVKESK. The ends were cut back, 0 bases at V and 3 bases at J, with 17 bases in the middle. The CDR3 consists of 17 residues. The CDR3, as DNA: TGTGCCAGCAGCCAAGATCCTTGGGCCCCTAGGCACACTGAAGCTTTCTTT. The encoded protein is CASSQDPWAPRHTEAFF.

This chain uses TRBV28 with TRBJ2-1; 8 nucleotides line up with TRBD1. The CDR3 extends over 12 amino acids. V gave up 5 bases and J gave up 13 bases; unmatched junction bases: 7. CDR1 and CDR2 (germline): MDHEN, SYDVKM. CDR3 in amino acids: CASSRQGAKQFF. The DNA for the CDR3 is TGTGCCAGCAGTCGCCAGGGGGCGAAACAGTTCTTC.

The chain uses TRBV7-8 and TRBJ2-7; D gene unclear. The germline V and J ends were trimmed by 2 bases and 3 bases, with 17 bases remaining between them. The germline V gene has CDR1 SGHVS and CDR2 FQNEAQ. This CDR3 has 16 amino acids. CDR3 nucleotides: TGTGCCAGCAGCTTAATGCCCGAAGGCAGCCTCTACGAGCAGTACTTC. Translation gives CASSLMPEGSLYEQYF. Using reference TRBV7-8 and TRBJ2-7 for the parts outside the CDR3, the full variable domain is GAGVSQSPRYKVAKRGQDVALRCDPISGHVSLFWYQQALGQGPEFLTYFQNEAQLDKSGLPSDRFFAERPEGSVSTLKIQRTQQEDSAVYLCASSLMPEGSLYEQYFGPGTRLTVT.